Presented here are 23 T cell receptor beta chains from one specimen sequenced in a study of blood T cell repertoires in COVID-19. Repertoires were generated with immunoSEQ multiplex PCR, while TCRdb's copy carries only in-frame clones and drops some. The sample yields about 83,000 clones, around 83% seen once. Sequenced sample: peripheral blood. Receptors were obtained from a woman older than 75 in a cohort sampled during active or convalescent COVID-19.

The genes are TRBV19 and TRBJ2-3; D gene ambiguous. V was trimmed by 5 bases and J by 4 bases, leaving 4 bases between them. The V gene's germline CDR1 is LNHDA and CDR2 SQIVND (reference sequence). This CDR3 spans 11 amino acids. DNA for the CDR3: TGTGCCAGTAGTGAGGCAGATACGCAGTATTTT. Protein: CASSEADTQYF.

The rearrangement joins TRBV11-3 to TRBJ1-1, with D hard to call. The CDR3 totals 11 residues. CDR1 is SGHNT and CDR2 is YENEEA in the germline V gene. Trimming removed 3 bases from V and 5 bases from J, with 4 bases in between. The CDR3, as DNA: TGTGCCAGCAGCTTGAGGACTGAAGCTTTCTTT. It is translated as CASSLRTEAFF.

The chain combines TRBV2 with TRBJ1-1; D not certain. This CDR3 has 15 amino acids. Trimming took off 5 bases at V and 0 bases at J, with 13 bases between the two ends. Germline CDR1 and CDR2: SNHLY and FYNNEI. The CDR3 region has the DNA TGTGCCAGCAGTCCGAGGAAAGGCATGAACACTGAAGCTTTCTTT. This translates into CASSPRKGMNTEAFF.

The genes are TRBV5-6 and TRBJ2-7; TRBD2 agrees at 8 bases. Germline values: CDR1 SGHDT, CDR2 YYEEEE. The CDR3 has 19 residues. V was clipped by 1 base and J by 4 bases; unmatched bases: 19. The DNA of the CDR3 is TGTGCCAGCAGCTTGTGGCAGGGTGAGGTAGCGGGACCTTCATACGAGCAGTACTTC. Protein: CASSLWQGEVAGPSYEQYF.

Only one count was recorded for this clone. V usage is TRBV4-1 and J usage is TRBJ2-3, with D unresolved. This CDR3 contains 13 residues. V was trimmed by 0 bases and J by 3 bases, leaving 4 bases between them. Germline values: CDR1 MGHRA, CDR2 YSYEKL. CDR3: CASSQDITDTQYF. CDR3 sequence (DNA): TGCGCCAGCAGCCAAGATATTACAGATACGCAGTATTTT.

This rearrangement joins TRBV18 to TRBJ1-2, with 11 bases that match TRBD1. This CDR3 contains 16 residues. Trimming at V came to 4 bases and at J to 2 bases, leaving 6 bases not matched to a gene. Per germline, CDR1 KGHSH and CDR2 LQKENI. CDR3 sequence (DNA): TGTGCCAGCTCACAGGACAGGGGGCGAGGGAACTATGGCTACACCTTC. It translates to CASSQDRGRGNYGYTF.

On this clone: An end of the junction differs from the germline gene, which may be a read error. This chain uses TRBV7-7 with TRBJ2-3; TRBD1 matches at 8 bases. The length of the CDR3 is 15 residues. Germline lookup yields CDR1 SSHAT and CDR2 FNYEAQ (reference sequence). The CDR3 is CASSPGTGPTDTQYF. The CDR3, as DNA: TGTGCTAGCAGTCCCGGGACAGGTCCCACAGATACGCAGTATTTT.

This rearrangement joins TRBV19 to TRBJ1-2, with TRBD1 identical over 8 bases. This CDR3 region has 13 residues. The germline gives CDR1 LNHDA, CDR2 SQIVND (reference sequence). V lost 5 bases to trimming and J lost 3 bases; unmatched junction nucleotides: 2. CDR3 amino acids: CASSAQGDYGYTF. In DNA form, the CDR3 reads TGTGCCAGTAGTGCACAGGGGGACTATGGCTACACCTTC.

The chain joins TRBV28 to TRBJ1-3; 7 bases are a match to TRBD1. Losses at the gene ends were 7 bases for V and 4 bases for J; bases not matched to a gene: 7. The CDR3 sequence is 14 residues long. CDR1 and CDR2 from the germline V gene are MDHEN and SYDVKM. CDR3 bases: TGTGCCAGCACCGTAACAGGGGTAGGAAACACCATATATTTT. Translation: CASTVTGVGNTIYF.

This chain connects TRBV5-1 to TRBJ2-2, with a possible D match to TRBD1 (6 bases). V was clipped by 4 bases and J by 6 bases, with 19 bases between them. CDR3 length equals 16 residues. Germline V gene sequence: CDR1 SGHRS, CDR2 YFSETQ. CDR3 nucleotides: TGCGCCAGCAGCCCGCAGGGGCGTCAGGGCTCCGGGGAGCTGTTTTTT. The encoded protein is CASSPQGRQGSGELFF.

The chain uses TRBV5-1 and TRBJ2-5; TRBD1 aligns across 7 bases. Germline values: CDR1 SGHRS, CDR2 YFSETQ. This CDR3 comprises 15 residues. After removal of 3 bases from V and 5 bases from J, the junction contained 10 bases not matched to a gene. CDR3: CASSSGQPGAETQYF. As DNA, the CDR3 is TGCGCCAGCAGCTCGGGACAGCCTGGGGCTGAGACCCAGTACTTC.

CDR3 coding DNA: TGTGCCAGCAGCTTTCCGGGTAAAGTTTACAATGAGCAGTTCTTC. It encodes CASSFPGKVYNEQFF. V gene TRBV5-6 combines with J gene TRBJ2-1; no clear D. The CDR3 is 15 amino acids. Germline CDR1 is SGHDT and CDR2 is YYEEEE. The V gene lost 2 bases and the J gene lost 4 bases, with 13 bases spanning the gap.

The V and J genes are TRBV19 and TRBJ2-3; D is perhaps TRBD2 (6 bases). The CDR3 is made up of 15 amino acids. Per germline, CDR1 LNHDA and CDR2 SQIVND (reference sequence). The V and J ends lost 8 bases and 0 bases respectively, with 15 bases between them. The CDR3 is CASAPTSLSTDTQYF. The CDR3 nucleotides read TGTGCCAGTGCCCCCACTAGCTTAAGCACAGATACGCAGTATTTT.

This clone was seen only once. The genes are TRBV28 and TRBJ1-4; D unresolved. CDR1 and CDR2 (germline): MDHEN, SYDVKM. CDR3 length: 12 amino acids. Trimming took 6 bases from V and 7 from J, leaving 9 bases between them. CDR3 amino acids: CASSGLVEKLFF. The CDR3 nucleotides read TGTGCCAGCAGCGGACTGGTTGAAAAACTGTTTTTT.

The chain has TRBV19 and TRBJ1-4; 7 nucleotides align to TRBD1. Germline trimming cut 6 bases from V and 5 bases from J; bases unmatched to any gene: 9. This CDR3 region has 15 residues. CDR1 and CDR2 (germline): LNHDA, SQIVND (reference sequence). CDR3 sequence: CASSDGTAKNEKLFF. In DNA, the CDR3 is TGTGCCAGTAGCGACGGGACAGCTAAAAATGAAAAACTGTTTTTT.

This chain joins TRBV15 and TRBJ2-1, with 7 bases fitting TRBD2. Germline V gives CDR1 LNHNV, CDR2 YYDKDF (reference sequence). The length of the CDR3 is 16 residues. The V segment lost 0 bases and the J segment 3 bases; nucleotides outside the gene matches: 5. CDR3 residues: CATSRDVAGVYNEQFF. CDR3 nucleotides: TGTGCCACCAGCAGAGATGTAGCGGGTGTCTACAATGAGCAGTTCTTC.

The rearrangement links TRBV18 to TRBJ2-1; D is ambiguous. Germline lookup yields CDR1 KGHSH and CDR2 LQKENI. This CDR3 has 15 residues. Deletions cut 4 bases from V and 1 base from J, with 11 bases between. CDR3 loop: CASSQQSYSYNEQFF. The CDR3 nucleotides are TGTGCCAGCTCACAACAGAGTTATTCCTACAATGAGCAGTTCTTC.

The chain combines TRBV19 with TRBJ1-2, with 8 bases fitting TRBD1. V lost 3 bases, J lost 7 bases, and 10 bases stayed unmatched. The germline V gene encodes CDR1 LNHDA and CDR2 SQIVND (reference sequence). This CDR3 contains 15 residues. The CDR3 nucleotides read TGTGCCAGTAGTATGACAGGGGTGGAGGGGCTTGGCTACACCTTC. Translating gives CASSMTGVEGLGYTF.

This chain joins TRBV18 and TRBJ1-3, with 7 bases lining up with TRBD1. Germline V CDR1 and CDR2: KGHSH, LQKENI. Unmatched junction bases numbered 10, after V lost 5 bases and J lost 0 bases. This CDR3 region has 17 residues. CDR3 protein: CASSLAGTDYSGNTIYF. The CDR3 DNA reads TGTGCCAGCTCATTGGCCGGGACAGACTACTCTGGAAACACCATATATTTT.

The chain is built from TRBV10-3 and TRBJ1-5, with 10 bases lining up with TRBD1. V dropped 2 bases and J dropped 7; count of bases not matched to a gene: 5. The CDR3 has 15 amino acids. The V gene's germline CDR1 is ENHRY and CDR2 SYGVKD. The CDR3 DNA follows: TGTGCCATCAGTGAGCAGGGACAGGGGATCCAGCCCCAGCATTTT. Protein product: CAISEQGQGIQPQHF.

In this sample, this clone turned up once. The chain couples TRBV6-5 to TRBJ1-1, with D hard to call. CDR3 size: 13 residues. The germline gives CDR1 MNHEY, CDR2 SVGAGI. Trimming removed 6 bases from V and 5 bases from J, with 13 bases in between. CDR3 in amino acids: CASRPRLGTEAFF. In DNA, the CDR3 is TGTGCCAGCAGGCCAAGACTAGGAACTGAAGCTTTCTTT.

The rearrangement joins TRBV3-1 (or the pseudogene TRBV3-2) to TRBJ2-2; D is possibly TRBD1 (7 bases). Trimming cost V 6 bases and J 5 bases, with 16 bases left between them. The germline CDR1 and CDR2 sequences are LGHDT and YNNKEL (reference sequence). The CDR3 is 15 amino acids. The CDR3 spells CASRLGGQSTGELFF. As DNA, the CDR3 is TGTGCCAGCAGACTCGGGGGACAGTCGACCGGGGAGCTGTTTTTT.

The chain links TRBV5-6 to TRBJ2-3, with TRBD1 as a possible D gene (5 bases). The V gene's germline CDR1 is SGHDT and CDR2 YYEEEE. Trimming removed 4 bases at V and 0 bases at J, with 12 bases between. The CDR3 has 15 residues. The CDR3 region has the DNA TGTGCCAGCAGCAAGGGGAAGTCTAGCACAGATACGCAGTATTTT. Protein product: CASSKGKSSTDTQYF.